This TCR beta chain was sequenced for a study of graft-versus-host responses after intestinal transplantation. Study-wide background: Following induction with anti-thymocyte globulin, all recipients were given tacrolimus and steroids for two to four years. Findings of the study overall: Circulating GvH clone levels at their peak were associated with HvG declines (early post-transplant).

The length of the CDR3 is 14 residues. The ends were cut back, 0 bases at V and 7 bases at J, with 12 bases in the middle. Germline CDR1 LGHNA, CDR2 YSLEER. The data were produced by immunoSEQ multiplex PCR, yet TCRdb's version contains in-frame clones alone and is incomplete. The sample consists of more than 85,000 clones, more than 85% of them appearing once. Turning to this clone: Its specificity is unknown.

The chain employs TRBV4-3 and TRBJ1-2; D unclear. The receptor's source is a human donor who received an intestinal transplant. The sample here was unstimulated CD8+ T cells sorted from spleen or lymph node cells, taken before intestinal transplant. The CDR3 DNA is TGCGCCAGCAGCCAAGAATCAGGCCGAACTGGCTACACCTTC. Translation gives CASSQESGRTGYTF.